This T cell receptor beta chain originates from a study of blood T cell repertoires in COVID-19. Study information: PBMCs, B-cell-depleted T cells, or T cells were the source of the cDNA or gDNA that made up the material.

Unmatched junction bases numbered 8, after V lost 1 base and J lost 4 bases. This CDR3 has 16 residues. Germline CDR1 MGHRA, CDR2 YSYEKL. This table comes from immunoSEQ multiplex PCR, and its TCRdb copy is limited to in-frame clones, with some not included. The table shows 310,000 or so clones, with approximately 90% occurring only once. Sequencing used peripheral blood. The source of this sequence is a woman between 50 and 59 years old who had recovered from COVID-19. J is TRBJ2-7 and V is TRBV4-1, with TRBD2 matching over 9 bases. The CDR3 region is CASSQALTSGLYEQYF. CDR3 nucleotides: TGCGCCAGCAGCCAAGCGCTAACTAGCGGGTTATACGAGCAGTACTTC.